This entry is about one TCR beta chain. Its antigen remains unidentified. This specimen comes from a study of T-cell memory formation after mild COVID-19. One entry per CDR3 protein results from TCRdb running MiXCR on the 5' RACE reads. Among 530,000 or so distinct CDR3 sequences listed, roughly a sixth were seen once. Study-level findings and limits: Shrinking CD4+ clones resided mostly in CM and EM, and CD8+ ones in EMRA.

The CDR3 has 13 amino acids. V lost 8 bases, J lost 1 base, and 6 bases lay in between. The V gene's germline CDR1 is SEHNR and CDR2 FQNEAQ (reference sequence). The sample consisted of PBMCs or a T cell subset sorted from them (not recorded which). This receptor was obtained from an adult woman who had mild COVID-19 (a few samples of this study predate the infection). Cell type and time point are not known. The V and J genes are TRBV7-9 and TRBJ2-6; D ambiguous. The CDR3, as DNA: TGTGCCAGCGGGGTATCTGGGGCCAACGTCCTGACTTTC. Amino acid sequence: CASGVSGANVLTF.